This entry is about one T cell receptor beta chain. Its antigen has not been determined. Base qualities were left out, and no much larger clone turns up one base away. The CDR3 regions of human TCRbeta chains were subjected to immunosequencing. The study's processing was this. Repertoire TCRs were checked for matches against a reference library of SARS-CoV-2-specific TCRs that had been generated using the MIRA antigen-specificity platform. Breadth was defined as the fraction of unique TCRs that were SARS-CoV-2-associated, and depth was defined as the fraction of total T cells that were SARS-CoV-2-associated. Each spike-specific TCR was assigned to its reactive spike region and to a CD4 or CD8 class using the MIRA data. Log10-transformed breadth and depth values were compared by one-way ANOVA with Sidak's multiple comparisons tests. TCRdb provides this immuneACCESS table in a form limited to in-frame rearrangements. Some clones are lacking; in checked studies, under half of them reflect an unresolved V gene, and why the rest are absent is not known. That table supplies the V and J calls and clone size; D and trimming were determined from the DNA. The sample table shows about 55,000 clones, and roughly 84% are seen once. Clones ranked in the top ten supply roughly a quarter of the sample.

The data are from a study of T cell responses to AZD1222 COVID-19 vaccine (dated by TCRdb to 2020 to 2022). With regard to the full study: AZD1222 recipients with second doses at about 4 weeks or about 12 weeks were pooled, because spike-specific TCR depth and breadth did not differ between schedules. A total of approximately 230 trial participants underwent TCR sequencing, of whom 207 received two doses of AZD1222 and about 26 received two doses of the MenACWY control vaccine. Trial participants were enrolled into age subgroups of 18-55, 56-69 and 70-plus years, which contained roughly 140, 27 and 60 TCR-sequenced participants, respectively.

The paper's findings and limits, for the study overall: Participants were mostly white British and included more females than males, and it was suggested by the authors that clonal diversity may have been underestimated. In the small 56-69-year group, the increase in depth fell short of significance, most likely because of low power. Epitopes outside the regions mutated in the B.1.351 and B.1.1.7 variants were reportedly recognized by nearly half of the unique spike-specific TCRs. Spike-specific TCR breadth and depth rose significantly after two AZD1222 doses compared with day 0 and with MenACWY recipients. CD4 TCRs associated with the vaccine covered the entire spike protein, and the dominant responses were in regions 160-218 and 743-854. Conclusions about previously exposed vaccinees were limited because only 5 or 6 AZD1222 recipients were SARS-CoV-2 seropositive at baseline. Because no day 14 peak-response samples were available, repertoires were characterized only after the peak T cell response.

The time point label for this specimen denotes: baseline before first vaccination. The vaccinee samples were drawn from two UK trials, COV001 and COV002, one of which was a single-blind randomized controlled phase 2/3 trial testing AZD1222 (ChAdOx1 nCoV-19) in healthy adults. For TCRbeta chain sequencing, PBMC samples were collected from trial participants at day 0 and at day 28 after the second dose. The sample here was peripheral blood, taken on day 0 of AZD1222 vaccination. The origin of this receptor is an adult in good health.

The encoded CDR3 is CATSDSGQGSNEQFF. The DNA sequence follows: TGTGCCACCAGTGACTCGGGACAGGGAAGCAATGAGCAGTTCTTC. The sequence is built from TRBV24-1 and TRBJ2-1, with 9 central nucleotides matching TRBD1. Trimming leaves V shorter by 4 bases and J shorter by 6 bases, with the junction holding 6 bases beyond the gene matches. Counted from cysteine to phenylalanine, this CDR3 has 15 amino acids. Just CDR3 DNA is preserved here, 45 bases in frame from base 1. The CDR1 and CDR2 encoded by the germline V gene are KGHDR and SFDVKD.